This T cell receptor beta chain stems from a study of T cells in pancreatic ductal adenocarcinoma. Study findings and constraints: Mean clonality was approximately 0.11 in tumors and roughly 0.066 in blood, not significantly different. Tumor samples had fewer productive templates and approximately 8-fold fewer unique clonotypes than blood.

No neoadjuvant therapy was given to the selected pancreatic ductal adenocarcinoma patients before their surgery. From germline, CDR1 is MDHEN and CDR2 SYDVKM. This CDR3 contains 13 residues. The trim removed 8 bases at V and 1 base at J, leaving 1 base unmatched. Concerning this clone itself: Its specificity is not known.

The repertoire was sequenced with immunoSEQ multiplex PCR; TCRdb's copy has only in-frame clones and lacks some. The data show around 31,000 clones, around nine tenths seen once. The clonotype comes from a human donor with pancreatic ductal adenocarcinoma. The chain combines TRBV28 with TRBJ2-7, with 11 bases aligning to TRBD2. Specimen: PBMCs. The CDR3 spells CASGLAGSYEQYF. The CDR3 bases are TGTGCCAGCGGACTAGCGGGTTCCTACGAGCAGTACTTC.